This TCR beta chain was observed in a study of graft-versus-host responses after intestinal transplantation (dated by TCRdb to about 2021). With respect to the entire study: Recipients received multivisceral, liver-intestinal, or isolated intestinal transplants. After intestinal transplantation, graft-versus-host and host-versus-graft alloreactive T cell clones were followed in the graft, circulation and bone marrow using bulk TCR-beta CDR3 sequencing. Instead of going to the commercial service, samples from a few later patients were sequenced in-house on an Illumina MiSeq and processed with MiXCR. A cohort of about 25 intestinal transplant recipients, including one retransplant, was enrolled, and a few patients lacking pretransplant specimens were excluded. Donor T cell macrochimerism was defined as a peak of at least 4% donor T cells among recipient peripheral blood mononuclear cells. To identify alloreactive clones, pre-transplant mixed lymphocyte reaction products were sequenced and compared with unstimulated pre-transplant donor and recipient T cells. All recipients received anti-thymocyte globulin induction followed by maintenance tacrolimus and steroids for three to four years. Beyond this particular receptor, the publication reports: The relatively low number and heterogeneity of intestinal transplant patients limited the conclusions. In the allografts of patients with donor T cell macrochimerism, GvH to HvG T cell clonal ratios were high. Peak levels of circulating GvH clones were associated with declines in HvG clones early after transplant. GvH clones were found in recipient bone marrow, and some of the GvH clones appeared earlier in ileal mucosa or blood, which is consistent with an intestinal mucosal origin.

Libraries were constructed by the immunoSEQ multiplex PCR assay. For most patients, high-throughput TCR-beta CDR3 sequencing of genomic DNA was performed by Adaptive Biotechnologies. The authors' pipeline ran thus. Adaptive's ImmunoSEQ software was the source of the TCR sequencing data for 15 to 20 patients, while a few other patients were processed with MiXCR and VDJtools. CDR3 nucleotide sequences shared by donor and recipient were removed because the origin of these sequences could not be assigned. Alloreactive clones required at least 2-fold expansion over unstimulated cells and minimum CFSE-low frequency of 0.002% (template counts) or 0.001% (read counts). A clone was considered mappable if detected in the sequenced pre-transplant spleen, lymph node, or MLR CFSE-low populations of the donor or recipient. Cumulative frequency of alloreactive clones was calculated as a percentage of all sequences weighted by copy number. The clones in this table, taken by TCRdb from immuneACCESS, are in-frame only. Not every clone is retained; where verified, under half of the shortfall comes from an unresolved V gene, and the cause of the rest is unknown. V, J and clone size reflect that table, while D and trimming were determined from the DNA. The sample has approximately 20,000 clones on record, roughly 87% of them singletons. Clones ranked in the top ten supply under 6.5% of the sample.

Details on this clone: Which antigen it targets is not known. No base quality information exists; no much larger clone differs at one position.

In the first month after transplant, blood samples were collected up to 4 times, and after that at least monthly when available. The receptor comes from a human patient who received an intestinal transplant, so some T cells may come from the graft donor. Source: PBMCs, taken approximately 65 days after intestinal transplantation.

The DNA is TGTGCCAGCAGCTTTTACAGGGGGGAATACAATGAGCAGTTCTTC. Its product reads: CASSFYRGEYNEQFF. The V and J segments used are TRBV7-8 and TRBJ2-1, and 8 junction bases match TRBD1. CDR1 and CDR2 were assigned from the germline V gene as SGHVS and FQNEAQ. V ends up 3 bases short and J 4 bases short, with an unmatched junction base count of 5. The cysteine opens and the phenylalanine closes a CDR3 of 15 amino acids. Of the read, only the CDR3 DNA is kept; its 45 bases are in frame from base 1.